The clone carrying this TCR beta chain was counted a few times. Its antigen is undetermined. The data belong to a study of blood T cells in healthy people across ages. About the study: Capture by template switching was about one barcoded beta molecule per two T cells. Study results and limitations: A roughly linear fall in TCR beta diversity per million T cells was seen with increasing age.

Researchers collected approximately 9.5 milliliters of peripheral blood from every single donor. Extractions gave at least 5.5 micrograms of total RNA per sample. A second roughly 6 to 11 cycle PCR used barcoded and J-beta primers. In TCRdb, the 5' RACE reads were re-called with MiXCR into one record per CDR3 protein. Of over 1,200,000 distinct CDR3 sequences listed, approximately 59% were seen once; the top ten hold 6.7%. The CDR3 is 14 residues long. Germline CDR1 reads LGHDT; CDR2 reads YNNKEL (reference sequence). V gave up 1 base and J gave up 8 bases, with 15 bases separating them. The chain has TRBV3-1 and TRBJ2-7; D perhaps matches TRBD2 (6 bases). The material sequenced was blood. The clonotype comes from a man aged 18 to 30 in good health. The CDR3 loop reads CASSQGGEANKQYF. The CDR3 nucleotides read TGTGCCAGCAGCCAAGGGGGGGAAGCCAATAAGCAGTACTTC.